This T cell receptor beta chain comes out of a study of T cells in Graves' hyperthyroidism and ophthalmopathy. Study-level results: In the blood, most expanded thyroid clonotypes above 0.001 appeared as well.

This clonotype was seen ten or more times. What it binds is unknown. CDR3 length: 12 amino acids. V was cut by 5 bases and J by 0 bases, with 8 bases left in between. The germline V gene encodes CDR1 SQVTM and CDR2 ANQGSEA. Recently diagnosed hyperthyroidism of less than 2 months' duration affected patients aged 18 to 65. The blood sample dates from first hyperthyroidism diagnosis, preceding any ophthalmopathy symptoms. It was RNA transcripts that yielded the amplified TCR beta CDR3 regions. During a first-round RT-PCR of the TCR CDR3, the HTBI primer set was used. A single record per CDR3 protein comes from TCRdb applying MiXCR to the multiplex PCR reads. The sample has 280,000 or so distinct CDR3 sequences; 25% to 30% are singletons.

Sequencing was carried out using blood. The rearrangement joins TRBV29-1 to TRBJ2-7; D call uncertain. The sequence came from a man aged 35-49 years with Graves' hyperthyroidism that later progressed to Graves' ophthalmopathy. The CDR3 DNA reads as TGCAGCGTTTTGGGGTACTCCTACGAGCAGTACTTC. Translation gives CSVLGYSYEQYF.